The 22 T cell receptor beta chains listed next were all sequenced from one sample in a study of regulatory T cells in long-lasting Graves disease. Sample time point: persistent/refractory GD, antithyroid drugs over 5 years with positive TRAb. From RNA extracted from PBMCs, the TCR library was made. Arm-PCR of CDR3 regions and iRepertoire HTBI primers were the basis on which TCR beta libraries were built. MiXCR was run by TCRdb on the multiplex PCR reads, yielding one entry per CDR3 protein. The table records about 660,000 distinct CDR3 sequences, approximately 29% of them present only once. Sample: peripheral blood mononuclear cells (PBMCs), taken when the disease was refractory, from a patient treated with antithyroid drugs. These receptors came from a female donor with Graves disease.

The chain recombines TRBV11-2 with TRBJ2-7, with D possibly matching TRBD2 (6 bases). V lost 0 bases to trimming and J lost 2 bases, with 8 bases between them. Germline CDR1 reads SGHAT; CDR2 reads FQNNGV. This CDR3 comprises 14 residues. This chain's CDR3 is CASSLEDYAYEQYF. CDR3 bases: TGTGCCAGCAGCTTAGAGGACTACGCCTACGAGCAGTACTTC.

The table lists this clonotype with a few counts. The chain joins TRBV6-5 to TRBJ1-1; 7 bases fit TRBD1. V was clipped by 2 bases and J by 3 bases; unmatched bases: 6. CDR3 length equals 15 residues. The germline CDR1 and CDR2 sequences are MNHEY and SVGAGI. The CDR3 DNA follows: TGTGCCAGCAGTTACCGTAGGGGGCTGGACACTGAAGCTTTCTTT. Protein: CASSYRRGLDTEAFF.

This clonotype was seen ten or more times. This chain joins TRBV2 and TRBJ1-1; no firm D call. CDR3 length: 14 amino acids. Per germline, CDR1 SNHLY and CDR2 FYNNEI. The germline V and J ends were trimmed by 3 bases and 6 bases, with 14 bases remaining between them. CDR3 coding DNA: TGTGCCAGCAGTGATCCTAGGAAGGAGGCTGAAGCTTTCTTT. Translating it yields CASSDPRKEAEAFF. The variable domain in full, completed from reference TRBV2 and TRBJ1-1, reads EPEVTQTPSHQVTQMGQEVILRCVPISNHLYFYWYRQILGQKVEFLVSFYNNEISEKSEIFDDQFSVERPDGSNFTLKIRSTKLEDSAMYFCASSDPRKEAEAFFGQGTRLTVV.

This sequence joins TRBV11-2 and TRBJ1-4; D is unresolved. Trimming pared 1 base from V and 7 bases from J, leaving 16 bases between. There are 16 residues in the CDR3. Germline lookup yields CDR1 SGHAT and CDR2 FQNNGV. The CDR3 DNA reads TGTGCCAGCAGCTTAGTGGGCGGGGTAGTACGTGAAAAACTGTTTTTT. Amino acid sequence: CASSLVGGVVREKLFF.

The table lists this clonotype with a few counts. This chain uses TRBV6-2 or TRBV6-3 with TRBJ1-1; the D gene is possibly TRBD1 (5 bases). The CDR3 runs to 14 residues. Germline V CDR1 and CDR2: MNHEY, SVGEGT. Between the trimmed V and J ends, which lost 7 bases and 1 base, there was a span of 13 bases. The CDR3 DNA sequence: TGTGCCAGCACCCATACCACAGGGAACACTGAAGCTTTCTTT. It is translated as CASTHTTGNTEAFF.

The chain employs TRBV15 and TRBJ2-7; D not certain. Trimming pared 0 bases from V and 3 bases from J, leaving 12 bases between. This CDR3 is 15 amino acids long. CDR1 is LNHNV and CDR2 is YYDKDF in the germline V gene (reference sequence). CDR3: CATSRDIGSNYEQYF. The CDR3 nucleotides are TGTGCCACCAGCAGAGATATTGGTTCGAACTACGAGCAGTACTTC.

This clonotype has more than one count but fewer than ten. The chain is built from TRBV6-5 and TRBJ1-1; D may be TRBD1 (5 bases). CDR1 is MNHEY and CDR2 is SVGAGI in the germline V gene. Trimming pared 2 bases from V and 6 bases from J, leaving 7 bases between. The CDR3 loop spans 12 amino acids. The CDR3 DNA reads TGTGCCAGCAGTTACGGGGGGTCTGAAGCTTTCTTT. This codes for CASSYGGSEAFF.

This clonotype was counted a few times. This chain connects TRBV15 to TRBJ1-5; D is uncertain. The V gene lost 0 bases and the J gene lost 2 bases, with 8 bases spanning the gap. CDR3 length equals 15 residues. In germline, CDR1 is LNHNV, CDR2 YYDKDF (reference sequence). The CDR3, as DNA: TGTGCCACCAGCAGAGATAACAGTGGCAATCAGCCCCAGCATTTT. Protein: CATSRDNSGNQPQHF.

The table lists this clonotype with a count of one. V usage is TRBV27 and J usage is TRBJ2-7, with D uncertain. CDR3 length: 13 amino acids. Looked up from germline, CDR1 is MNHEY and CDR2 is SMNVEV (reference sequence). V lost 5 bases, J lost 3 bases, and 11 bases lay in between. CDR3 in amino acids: CASSPQLNYEQYF. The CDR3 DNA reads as TGTGCCAGCAGTCCGCAACTAAACTACGAGCAGTACTTC.

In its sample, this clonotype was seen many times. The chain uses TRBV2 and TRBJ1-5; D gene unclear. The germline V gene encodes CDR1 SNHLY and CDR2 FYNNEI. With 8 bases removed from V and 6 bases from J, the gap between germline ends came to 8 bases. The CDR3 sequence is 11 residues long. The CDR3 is CASGRGQPQHF. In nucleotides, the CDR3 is TGTGCCAGCGGTCGCGGTCAGCCCCAGCATTTT.

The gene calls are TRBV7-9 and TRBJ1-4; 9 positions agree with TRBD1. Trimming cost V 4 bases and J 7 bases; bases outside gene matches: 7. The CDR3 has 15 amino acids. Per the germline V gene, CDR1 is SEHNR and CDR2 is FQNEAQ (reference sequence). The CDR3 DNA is TGTGCCAGCAGCTGGAACAGGGGGCCCGGTGAAAAACTGTTTTTT. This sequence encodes CASSWNRGPGEKLFF.

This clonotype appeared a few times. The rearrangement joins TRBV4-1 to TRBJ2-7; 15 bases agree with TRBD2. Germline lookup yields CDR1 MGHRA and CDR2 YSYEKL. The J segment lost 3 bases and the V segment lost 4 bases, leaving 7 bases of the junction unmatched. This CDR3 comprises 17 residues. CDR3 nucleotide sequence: TGCGCCAGCAGCCTTGGGACTAGCGGGGGGAGAGGCTACGAGCAGTACTTC. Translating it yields CASSLGTSGGRGYEQYF.

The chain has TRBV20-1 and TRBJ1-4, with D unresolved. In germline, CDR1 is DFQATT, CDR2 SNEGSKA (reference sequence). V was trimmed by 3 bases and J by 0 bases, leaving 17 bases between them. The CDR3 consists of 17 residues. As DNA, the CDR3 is TGCAGTGCTAGTGTCGGGCGCGGCACTGCAACTAATGAAAAACTGTTTTTT. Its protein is CSASVGRGTATNEKLFF.

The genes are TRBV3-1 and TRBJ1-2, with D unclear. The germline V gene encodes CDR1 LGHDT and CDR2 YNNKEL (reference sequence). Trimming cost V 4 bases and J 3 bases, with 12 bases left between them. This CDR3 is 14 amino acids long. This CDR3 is CASSPRFLDYGYTF. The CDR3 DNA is TGTGCCAGCAGCCCCCGGTTCCTGGACTATGGCTACACCTTC.

The CDR3 DNA follows: TGTGCCAGCACACCCGCATCCTATAATTCACCCCTCCACTTT. Protein product: CASTPASYNSPLHF. This rearrangement joins TRBV6-1 to TRBJ1-6; no clear D gene. Looked up from germline, CDR1 is MNHNS and CDR2 is SASEGT. CDR3 length: 14 residues. The V and J ends lost 7 bases and 1 base respectively, with 8 bases between them.

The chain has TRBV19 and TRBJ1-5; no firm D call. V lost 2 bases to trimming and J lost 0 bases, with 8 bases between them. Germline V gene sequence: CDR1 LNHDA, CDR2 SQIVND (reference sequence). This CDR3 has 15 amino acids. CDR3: CASSIPGNSNQPQHF. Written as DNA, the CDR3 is TGTGCCAGTAGTATACCCGGGAATAGCAATCAGCCCCAGCATTTT.

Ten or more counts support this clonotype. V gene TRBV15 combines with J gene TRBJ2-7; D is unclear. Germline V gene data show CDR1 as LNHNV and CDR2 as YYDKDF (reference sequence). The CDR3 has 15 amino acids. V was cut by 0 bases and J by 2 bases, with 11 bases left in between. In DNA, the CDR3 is TGTGCCACCAGCAGAGATGTAGACAATCCCTACGAGCAGTACTTC. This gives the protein CATSRDVDNPYEQYF. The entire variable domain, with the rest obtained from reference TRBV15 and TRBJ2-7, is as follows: DAMVIQNPRYQVTQFGKPVTLSCSQTLNHNVMYWYQQKSSQAPKLLFHYYDKDFNNEADTPDNFQSRRPNTSFCFLDIRSPGLGDTAMYLCATSRDVDNPYEQYFGPGTRLTVT.

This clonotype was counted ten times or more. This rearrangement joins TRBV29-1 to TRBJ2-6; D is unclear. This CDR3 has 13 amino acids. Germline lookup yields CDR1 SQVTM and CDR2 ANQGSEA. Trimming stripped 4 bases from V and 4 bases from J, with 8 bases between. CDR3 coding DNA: TGCAGCGTTGCCCGGGCCGGGGCCAACGTCCTGACTTTC. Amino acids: CSVARAGANVLTF.

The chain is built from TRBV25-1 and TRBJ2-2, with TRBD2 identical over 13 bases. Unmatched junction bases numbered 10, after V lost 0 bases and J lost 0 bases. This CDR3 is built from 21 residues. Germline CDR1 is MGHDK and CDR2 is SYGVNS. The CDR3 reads CASSEYGVGTSGKANTGELFF. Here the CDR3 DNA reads TGTGCCAGCAGTGAATATGGGGTCGGGACTAGCGGGAAAGCGAACACCGGGGAGCTGTTTTTT.

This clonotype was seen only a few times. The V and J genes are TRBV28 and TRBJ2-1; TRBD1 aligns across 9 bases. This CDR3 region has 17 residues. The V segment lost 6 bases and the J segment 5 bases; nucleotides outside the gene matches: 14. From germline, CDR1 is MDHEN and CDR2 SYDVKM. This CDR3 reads CASSQESGTGFNNEQFF. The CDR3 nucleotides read TGTGCCAGCAGCCAGGAGTCGGGGACAGGGTTCAACAATGAGCAGTTCTTC.

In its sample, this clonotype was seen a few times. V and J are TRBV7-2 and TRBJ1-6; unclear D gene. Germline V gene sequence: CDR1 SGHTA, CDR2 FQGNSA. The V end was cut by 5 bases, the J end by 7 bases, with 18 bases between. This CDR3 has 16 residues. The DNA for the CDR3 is TGTGCCAGCAGCCCCGGCGGGAGGATGGGCAATTCACCCCTCCACTTT. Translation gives CASSPGGRMGNSPLHF.

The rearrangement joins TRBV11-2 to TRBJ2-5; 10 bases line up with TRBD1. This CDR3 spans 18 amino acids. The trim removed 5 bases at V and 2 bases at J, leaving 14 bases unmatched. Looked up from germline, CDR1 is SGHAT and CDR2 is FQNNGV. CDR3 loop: CASSPKTMGQGRQETQYF. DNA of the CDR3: TGTGCCAGCAGCCCCAAGACTATGGGACAGGGGAGGCAAGAGACCCAGTACTTC.